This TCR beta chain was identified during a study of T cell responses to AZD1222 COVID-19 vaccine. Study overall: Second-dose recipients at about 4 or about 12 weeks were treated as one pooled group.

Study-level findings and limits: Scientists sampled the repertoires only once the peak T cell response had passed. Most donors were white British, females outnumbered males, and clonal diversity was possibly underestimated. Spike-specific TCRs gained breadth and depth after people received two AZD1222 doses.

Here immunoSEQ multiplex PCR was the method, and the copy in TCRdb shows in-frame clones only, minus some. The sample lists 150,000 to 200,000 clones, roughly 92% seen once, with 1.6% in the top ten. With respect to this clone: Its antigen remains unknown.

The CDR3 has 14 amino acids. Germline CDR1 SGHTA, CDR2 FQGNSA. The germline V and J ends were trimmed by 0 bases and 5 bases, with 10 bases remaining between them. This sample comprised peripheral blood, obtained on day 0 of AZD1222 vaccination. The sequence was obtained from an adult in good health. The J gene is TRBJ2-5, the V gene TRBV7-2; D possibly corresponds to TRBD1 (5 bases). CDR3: CASSLALGRETQYF. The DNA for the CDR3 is TGTGCCAGCAGCTTAGCGTTGGGGCGGGAGACCCAGTACTTC.